The source of this T cell receptor beta chain is a study of blood T cells in healthy people across ages. Study results and caveats: Long-lived and aged donors differed, with more naive CD4+ cells and higher diversity in the long-lived.

With a J-beta primer mix and a sample-barcoded 5' primer, a second PCR ran about 6 to 11 cycles. All cDNA molecules were each tagged by a template-switch adaptor with 12 random nucleotides. TCRdb called the 5' RACE reads again in MiXCR, with one record for every CDR3 protein. The top ten hold 7.7% of the sample, which has about 1,500,000 distinct CDR3 sequences, 28% seen once. In the case of this clonotype: Antigen: not known.

V gave up 4 bases and J gave up 0 bases, with 9 bases separating them. Per germline, CDR1 SGHRS and CDR2 YFSETQ. This CDR3 has 14 residues. This TCR came from a woman aged 25 to 45 in good health. The rearrangement links TRBV5-1 to TRBJ2-3, with D tentatively TRBD1 or TRBD2 (5 bases each). The sequencing sample was made of blood. Written as DNA, the CDR3 is TGCGCCAGCAGCCAAGGGGACAGCACAGATACGCAGTATTTT. It codes for CASSQGDSTDTQYF.